This TCR beta chain is drawn from a study of lymphopenia after photon versus proton radiotherapy. General study results and limits: Oligoclonal CD8+ Temra expansion after nadir drove photon patients' diversity drop. Under photons, naive T cells and diversity fell while effector/memory populations rose.

The CDR3 totals 12 residues. Germline CDR1 SEHNR, CDR2 FQNEAQ (reference sequence). Trimming removed 2 bases from V and 9 bases from J, with 8 bases in between. Comments on this clone: Antigen specificity is unknown.

The assay was immunoSEQ multiplex PCR, and TCRdb's table has in-frame clones only and misses some. Counted here are about 20,000 clones, roughly 81% occurring once; the ten biggest clones make up about 3%. The source material was peripheral blood, sampled from a patient treated with photon-based radiotherapy. The chain recombines TRBV7-9 with TRBJ2-1; D ambiguous. The origin of this receptor is a woman aged 45-59 years with pancreatic cancer. The CDR3 DNA follows: TGTGCCAGCAGCTTATCGCTGGGTGAGCAGTTCTTC. Encoded protein: CASSLSLGEQFF.